Listed below are T cell receptor beta chains from one sample, sequenced in a study of T cells in tumors and immune-related adverse events. Libraries were prepared by immunoSEQ multiplex PCR; TCRdb keeps only in-frame clonotypes and omits some of them. The data show more than 20,000 clones, about 89% seen once. The specimen was lymph node tissue, collected from a patient treated with anti-PD-1 therapy. These receptors all stem from a female donor with metastatic renal cell carcinoma. Both conserved end residues are part of each CDR3. D genes are given only for firm matches. Clone size is not always given. Where it is, it says once, few, many or a class for expanded clones.

D gene	clone size	V gene	J gene	CDR3 protein	CDR3 DNA
TRBD1	NA	TRBV2	TRBJ2-1	CASSLDRGEQFF	TGTGCCAGCAGCCTTGACAGGGGTGAGCAGTTCTTC
NA	few	TRBV9	TRBJ2-2	CASSGDSNTGELFF	TGTGCCAGCAGCGGCGATTCGAACACCGGGGAGCTGTTTTTT
NA	NA	TRBV19	TRBJ2-3	CASSMGLRNPGTDTQYF	TGTGCCAGTAGTATGGGGCTACGCAACCCAGGCACAGATACGCAGTATTTT
NA	once	TRBV7-2	TRBJ2-1	CASSRYSYNEQFF	TGTGCCAGCAGCCGCTACTCCTACAATGAGCAGTTCTTC
TRBD1	NA	TRBV10-3	TRBJ2-7	CAISQGQSRYEQYF	TGTGCCATCAGTCAGGGACAGTCTCGATACGAGCAGTACTTC
NA	NA	TRBV13	TRBJ1-3	CASSLGRVNTIYF	TGTGCCAGCAGCTTAGGCAGGGTTAACACCATATATTTT
NA	once	TRBV27	TRBJ2-5	CASPPWTEETQYF	TGTGCCAGCCCACCCTGGACCGAAGAGACCCAGTACTTC
NA	NA	TRBV11-2	TRBJ1-3	CASSLDAAGNTIYF	TGTGCCAGCAGCTTAGATGCAGCTGGAAACACCATATATTTT
TRBD2	NA	TRBV5-1	TRBJ2-7	CASSPHREGGQYF	TGCGCCAGCAGCCCGCACCGGGAGGGCGGGCAGTACTTC
TRBD2	NA	TRBV6-6	TRBJ2-7	CASSYPGTSGNLEQYF	TGTGCCAGCAGTTACCCCGGGACTAGCGGGAATTTAGAGCAGTACTTC
NA	NA	TRBV29-1	TRBJ1-2	CSVGGGDYGYTF	TGCAGCGTTGGAGGGGGGGACTATGGCTACACCTTC
NA	NA	TRBV15	TRBJ2-7	CATSEDGVLPSNEQYF	TGTGCCACCAGCGAGGATGGGGTCCTCCCGTCCAACGAGCAGTACTTC
TRBD2	NA	TRBV4-2	TRBJ2-5	CASSGRLAGVGETQYF	TGTGCCAGCAGCGGACGACTAGCGGGAGTCGGAGAGACCCAGTACTTC
TRBD1	NA	TRBV28	TRBJ1-2	CASSSGQGASWGYTF	TGTGCCAGCAGTTCCGGACAGGGGGCCAGTTGGGGCTACACCTTC
TRBD2	NA	TRBV10-1	TRBJ2-2	CASSESGLAGSGELFF	TGCGCCAGCAGTGAGTCAGGACTAGCGGGATCCGGGGAGCTGTTTTTT
NA	NA	TRBV10-3	TRBJ2-1	CAISEGFGEQFF	TGTGCCATCAGTGAGGGGTTCGGTGAGCAGTTCTTC
NA	NA	TRBV12-5	TRBJ1-6	CASGPHNSPLHF	TGTGCTAGTGGTCCTCATAATTCACCCCTCCACTTT
TRBD1	NA	TRBV5-4	TRBJ2-7	CASSRQGYEQYF	TGTGCCAGCAGCCGACAGGGCTACGAGCAGTACTTC
TRBD1	NA	TRBV25-1	TRBJ2-5	CASSDRDRAVETQYF	TGTGCCAGCAGTGACCGGGACAGAGCCGTAGAGACCCAGTACTTC
NA	NA	TRBV2	TRBJ2-7	CASSEWGSYEQYF	TGTGCCAGCAGTGAATGGGGAAGCTACGAGCAGTACTTC
NA	NA	TRBV6-5	TRBJ2-7	CASSRDGPYEQYF	TGTGCCAGCAGCCGAGACGGGCCCTACGAGCAGTACTTC
NA	NA	TRBV11-2	TRBJ2-6	CASSPLPGAGANVLTF	TGTGCCAGCAGCCCCCTCCCGGGGGCGGGGGCCAACGTCCTGACTTTC
TRBD1	NA	TRBV18	TRBJ1-1	CASSPRLATGEAYTEAFF	TGTGCCAGCTCACCACGTCTCGCAACAGGGGAAGCGTACACTGAAGCTTTCTTT
NA	NA	TRBV6-5	TRBJ2-3	CASKRYRTDTQYF	TGTGCCAGCAAGCGGTATCGCACAGATACGCAGTATTTT
TRBD2	NA	TRBV18	TRBJ2-2	CASSTAGGIFTGELFF	TGTGCCAGCTCAACAGCGGGAGGCATTTTCACCGGGGAGCTGTTTTTT
NA	once	TRBV19	TRBJ1-1	CASSIEGEAFF	TGTGCCAGTAGTATAGAAGGGGAGGCTTTCTTT
TRBD2	NA	TRBV5-1	TRBJ2-1	CASSLSPSGRGGYNEQFF	TGCGCCAGCAGCTTGAGTCCTAGCGGGAGAGGTGGGTACAATGAGCAGTTCTTC
NA	NA	TRBV5-1	TRBJ1-1	CASSGREGGTEAFF	TGCGCCAGCAGCGGAAGGGAGGGTGGCACTGAAGCTTTCTTT
TRBD1	once	TRBV5-6	TRBJ2-7	CASSWDSRGRYEQYF	TGTGCCAGCAGCTGGGACAGCAGGGGGCGCTACGAGCAGTACTTC
NA	NA	TRBV12-2	TRBJ2-1	CASLGPGEKHNEQFF	TGTGCAAGTCTCGGTCCGGGAGAGAAACACAATGAGCAGTTCTTC
NA	NA	TRBV7-7	TRBJ2-5	CASSLAARGETQYF	TGTGCTAGCAGCTTAGCTGCTAGGGGCGAGACCCAGTACTTC
TRBD2	once	TRBV6-1	TRBJ2-5	CASSARTSGETQYF	TGTGCCAGCAGTGCCAGGACTAGTGGGGAGACCCAGTACTTC
NA	NA	TRBV7-9	TRBJ1-1	CASSYEGVLRAFF	TGTGCCAGCAGCTACGAGGGGGTCCTTCGGGCTTTCTTT
NA	NA	TRBV7-2	TRBJ1-5	CASSLDGAPQHF	TGTGCCAGCAGCTTAGATGGGGCGCCCCAGCATTTT
NA	NA	TRBV13	TRBJ2-3	CASSPRTGDITDTQYF	TGTGCCAGCAGCCCTCGGACGGGCGACATCACAGATACGCAGTATTTT
NA	NA	TRBV30	TRBJ1-5	CAWDNRDQPQHF	TGTGCCTGGGACAACAGGGACCAGCCCCAGCATTTT
TRBD2	NA	TRBV5-6	TRBJ2-3	CASSFRTSGGLSTDTQYF	TGTGCCAGCAGCTTCCGGACTAGCGGGGGGCTTAGCACAGATACGCAGTATTTT
NA	NA	TRBV7-2	TRBJ2-2	CASSFNPGELFF	TGTGCCAGCAGCTTTAACCCCGGGGAGCTGTTTTTT
NA	NA	TRBV18	TRBJ2-2	CASSQTGTLNTGELFF	TGTGCCAGCTCACAAACCGGGACTCTGAACACCGGGGAGCTGTTTTTT
NA	NA	TRBV6-6	TRBJ2-3	CASSYRGSYTDTQYF	TGTGCCAGCAGTTACCGCGGCAGCTATACAGATACGCAGTATTTT
NA	NA	TRBV7-2	TRBJ1-1	CASSLMLQANTEAFF	TGTGCCAGCAGCTTAATGCTCCAGGCAAACACTGAAGCTTTCTTT
NA	few	TRBV5-4	TRBJ2-3	CASTSGAATSTDTQYF	TGTGCCAGCACCTCCGGGGCCGCGACTAGCACAGATACGCAGTATTTT
NA	NA	TRBV29-1	TRBJ2-2	CSARVYNSGELFF	TGCAGCGCCAGGGTTTATAATTCCGGGGAGCTGTTTTTT
NA	NA	TRBV19	TRBJ2-7	CASTFGEGPAYEQYF	TGTGCCAGTACCTTCGGCGAGGGCCCTGCCTACGAGCAGTACTTC
NA	NA	TRBV23-1	TRBJ2-7	CASSQIYLGRPYEQYF	TGCGCCAGCAGTCAAATTTACTTAGGGCGTCCCTACGAGCAGTACTTC
NA	NA	TRBV28	TRBJ1-5	CASSFGPQHF	TGTGCCAGCAGTTTTGGGCCCCAGCATTTT
NA	NA	TRBV10-3	TRBJ2-5	CAISESGQSETQYF	TGTGCCATCAGTGAGTCAGGACAGTCGGAGACCCAGTACTTC
TRBD2	NA	TRBV5-1	TRBJ2-5	CASSFRSGGYQETQYF	TGCGCCAGCAGCTTTCGCAGCGGGGGATACCAAGAGACCCAGTACTTC
TRBD2	NA	TRBV19	TRBJ2-1	CATRTSGSNVGEQFF	TGTGCCACTAGGACTAGCGGGAGTAATGTGGGTGAGCAGTTCTTC
TRBD2	NA	TRBV5-4	TRBJ2-1	CASSLGAGFNEQFF	TGTGCCAGCAGCTTGGGAGCGGGATTCAATGAGCAGTTCTTC
TRBD1	NA	TRBV10-3	TRBJ1-1	CAISETDRGRWNTEAFF	TGTGCCATCAGTGAGACCGACAGGGGGCGATGGAACACTGAAGCTTTCTTT